Listed below are T cell receptor beta chains from one sample, sequenced in a study of response to subunit inactivated influenza vaccine. TCRdb itself ran the RT-PCR reads through MiXCR, one entry per CDR3 protein. The sample holds hundreds of thousands of distinct CDR3 sequences, roughly 15% seen once. This specimen consisted of PBMCs from blood, obtained 14 days before vaccination. The receptor source for this set is a man aged 45-60 years who received an inactivated influenza vaccine. CDR3s include the opening cysteine and the closing phenylalanine or tryptophan. Fields, in order: J gene, clone size, D gene, V gene, CDR3 DNA, CDR3 protein. A D gene is named only where the DNA matches it firmly. Rows may omit the clone size; those that give it use once, few, many or a size class.

TRBJ2-3 NA TRBD2 TRBV12-3/TRBV12-4 TGTGCCAGCAGCTCCGTGGGGGGGTACACAGATACGCAGTATTTT CASSSVGGYTDTQYF
TRBJ1-1 NA NA TRBV18 TGTGCCAGCTCACCAAAGGGACAGAACACTGAAGCTTTCTTT CASSPKGQNTEAFF
TRBJ1-3 many NA TRBV3-1 TGTGCCAGCAGCCAAGGGGAAGGGATCGCCGGAAACACCATATATTTT CASSQGEGIAGNTIYF
TRBJ2-2 NA NA TRBV5-1 TGCGCCAGCAGCCTATGGGGGGAGGCGTCCACCGGGGAGCTGTTTTTT CASSLWGEASTGELFF
TRBJ1-3 few NA TRBV18 TGTGCCTCACAGCTCACCGGGGCCTCCTCTGGAAACACCATATATTTT CASQLTGASSGNTIYF
TRBJ2-7 few TRBD1 TRBV28 TGTGCCAGCAGTGCCCCGAGACAGGGCTCCTACGAGCAGTACTTC CASSAPRQGSYEQYF
TRBJ1-4 few TRBD1 TRBV5-6 TGTGCCAGCAGCTTGGTCGACAGGGGAGGAAAACTGTTTTTT CASSLVDRGGKLFF
TRBJ2-1 few NA TRBV5-1 TGCGCCAGCAGCCCCCACCTTAGGAGGGACTACAATGAGCAGTTCTTC CASSPHLRRDYNEQFF
TRBJ2-2 NA NA TRBV7-3 TGTGCCAGCAGCTTGGGCCGGGACGGGGAGCTGTTTTTT CASSLGRDGELFF
TRBJ2-7 NA TRBD1 TRBV6-5 TGTGCCAGCAGTTACTACAGGGGCGGAGAGCAGTACTTC CASSYYRGGEQYF
TRBJ2-7 many NA TRBV9 TGTGCCAGCAGCGTAGCCGATAGCTCCTACGAGCAGTACTTC CASSVADSSYEQYF
TRBJ2-7 many NA TRBV7-9 TGTGCCAGCAGCTCAGGACAGATCTACGAGCAGTACTTC CASSSGQIYEQYF
TRBJ2-5 few NA TRBV2 TGTGCCAGCAGTGAGTCCGGGTTGGAAGAGACCCAGTACTTC CASSESGLEETQYF
TRBJ2-2 few NA TRBV12-3/TRBV12-4 TGTGCCAGCAGGAAACTGGGAAACACCGGGGAGCTGTTTTTT CASRKLGNTGELFF
TRBJ1-5 few NA TRBV7-2 TGTGCCAGCAGCTCAGGGTGGCAGCAGCCCCAGCATTTT CASSSGWQQPQHF
TRBJ2-1 many TRBD2 TRBV5-1 TGCGCCAGCAGCCTTGGGGTCGGCGGGAGTAATGAGCAGTTCTTC CASSLGVGGSNEQFF
TRBJ2-3 many TRBD1 TRBV4-3 TGCGCCAGCAGCCTCACAGGGGGCGGCCCAGATACGCAGTATTTT CASSLTGGGPDTQYF
TRBJ2-7 many NA TRBV7-9 TGTGCCAGCAGCCGATCTGACTACGAGCAGTACTTC CASSRSDYEQYF
TRBJ2-7 NA NA TRBV7-2 TGTGCCAGCAGCTTAGGTGGCCTATTCTACGAGCAGTACTTC CASSLGGLFYEQYF
TRBJ1-4 NA NA TRBV12-5 TGTGCTAGTGGTTTCCTGAAGGCAAATAATGAAAAACTGTTTTTT CASGFLKANNEKLFF
TRBJ1-1 few TRBD1 TRBV18 TGTGCCAGCTCACCGCCGAGACAGGGGATGAACACTGAAGCTTTCTTT CASSPPRQGMNTEAFF
TRBJ2-3 NA NA TRBV12-3/TRBV12-4 TGTGCCAGCAGTTCCCGTGCCAGGGACTGGGCAGATACGCAGTATTTT CASSSRARDWADTQYF
TRBJ2-5 many TRBD2 TRBV12-3/TRBV12-4 TGTGCCAGCAGTTTGCTAGCGGGTAACCAAGAGACCCAGTACTTC CASSLLAGNQETQYF
TRBJ2-5 NA NA TRBV7-9 TGTGCCAGCATCGGGGATTCGAGAGAGACCCAGTACTTC CASIGDSRETQYF
TRBJ2-1 few NA TRBV20-1 TGCAGTGCTAGAGATACCATGAAGAGTGGCTCCTACAATGAGCAGTTCTTC CSARDTMKSGSYNEQFF
TRBJ2-1 NA NA TRBV7-7 TGTGCCAGCAGCTTTCGCCCGGGTGACCACAATGAGCAGTTCTTC CASSFRPGDHNEQFF
TRBJ2-1 NA TRBD2 TRBV11-2 TGTGCCAGCAGCTTCTCGGGACTAGCGGGCGGAATTTACAATGAGCAGTTCTTC CASSFSGLAGGIYNEQFF
TRBJ2-3 few TRBD1 TRBV4-3 TGCGCCAGCAGCCAAGATATAGGGGGATTGACAGGGCCTAGCACAGATACGCAGTATTTT CASSQDIGGLTGPSTDTQYF
TRBJ2-1 NA TRBD2 TRBV14 TGTGCCAGCAGCCCTATCATAGGACTAGCGGGAGCGTGGTCCTACAATGAGCAGTTCTTC CASSPIIGLAGAWSYNEQFF
TRBJ2-3 NA TRBD2 TRBV5-1 TGCGCCAGCAGCTCCACGCCAGCGGGGACTAGCACAGATACGCAGTATTTT CASSSTPAGTSTDTQYF
TRBJ1-1 NA NA TRBV14 TGTGCCAGCAGCTTTGGGGGAACTTCGAACACTGAAGCTTTCTTT CASSFGGTSNTEAFF
TRBJ2-7 few TRBD2 TRBV29-1 TGCAGCGTTGCTCGGGAGGGCACCTACGAGCAGTACTTC CSVAREGTYEQYF
TRBJ2-7 NA TRBD1 TRBV2 TGTGCCAGCAGTGAGACAGGGGAGTTTGGCGAGCAGTACTTC CASSETGEFGEQYF